This T cell receptor (beta chain) was recorded in a study of cytomegalovirus exposure and HLA in healthy donors. The study drew the donors from its approximately 110-subject validation cohort, separate from the approximately 700-subject first cohort. Sequencing was performed with immunoSEQ multiplex PCR; in TCRdb, only in-frame clones are kept and a portion is missing. In the table there are more than 150,000 clones, about 86% of which are singletons. Broader study findings: The authors enumerated roughly 180 TCR beta chains as linked to cytomegalovirus. Among TCR sequences, most were rare, though some public TCRs appeared in many donors. TCR clusters originating in the first cohort tended to co-occur in the 100 to 150 validation repertoires, according to a later analysis.

As for this clone: Its antigen is unknown.

CDR3 length: 15 residues. Trimming stripped 6 bases from V and 0 bases from J, with 12 bases between. The germline V gene encodes CDR1 MNHNS and CDR2 SASEGT. Sequencing was performed on PBMCs. The clonotype originates from a woman in her late teens or twenties in good health and CMV-seropositive. This sequence joins TRBV6-1 and TRBJ1-5, with TRBD1 as a possible D gene (6 bases). CDR3 bases: TGTGCCAGCAGGCTCCTGACAGGTAGCAATCAGCCCCAGCATTTT. The encoded protein is CASRLLTGSNQPQHF.